This T cell receptor beta chain was recovered during a study of monozygotic twins with inflammatory bowel disease. This CDR3 contains 13 residues. Per the germline V gene, CDR1 is SGHVS and CDR2 is FQNEAQ. UMIs containing a 6-nucleotide sample barcode were added via template switching. TCRdb reprocessed the 5' RACE reads and stores each CDR3 protein as one record, lacking DNA. The sample has under 200,000 distinct CDR3 sequences. V is TRBV7-8 and J is TRBJ2-7. Specimen: blood. The sequence was collected from a human donor with ulcerative colitis or Crohn's disease, or a healthy co-twin of an affected twin (not recorded which). CDR3 residues: CASRLRVAYEQYF.